These 10 T cell receptor beta chains were all obtained from the same sample, sequenced in a study of blood T cell repertoires in COVID-19 (dated by TCRdb to 2020 to 2022). Preparation of the library involved the immunoSEQ multiplex PCR assay. TCRdb took over this immuneACCESS table, retaining in-frame rearrangements with V and J assigned. Such tables are incomplete; in checked studies, under half of the missing clones stem from an unresolved V gene, and the remainder is unexplained. This sample is represented by roughly 26,000 clones; roughly 66% of them were singletons. Together, the top ten hold 7.3% of the sample. Sequencing input: peripheral blood. The receptors shown here come from a man in his fifties or sixties with active or convalescent COVID-19.

V and J are TRBV7-9 and TRBJ1-1, with D possibly TRBD1 on 5 matching bases. Germline CDR1 reads SEHNR; CDR2 reads FQNEAQ (reference sequence). Trimming stripped 1 base from V and 1 base from J, with 7 bases between. The CDR3 runs to 14 residues. This CDR3 reads CASSLGGPNTEAFF. CDR3 sequence (DNA): TGTGCCAGCAGCTTAGGGGGCCCGAACACTGAAGCTTTCTTT.

This chain joins TRBV4-1 and TRBJ2-1; 11 bases agree with TRBD1. V trimming: 0 bases; J trimming: 6 bases; junction bases outside the gene matches: 7. The CDR3 extends over 17 amino acids. Looked up from germline, CDR1 is MGHRA and CDR2 is YSYEKL. CDR3 protein: CASSQEDWDRGVNEQFF. CDR3 nucleotide sequence: TGCGCCAGCAGCCAAGAAGATTGGGACAGGGGGGTCAATGAGCAGTTCTTC.

This clone has only a few counts. The V and J genes are TRBV19 and TRBJ2-1; perhaps TRBD2 as D (7 bases). This CDR3 has 15 residues. Trimming removed 4 bases from V and 7 bases from J, with 17 bases in between. The germline V gene encodes CDR1 LNHDA and CDR2 SQIVND (reference sequence). The CDR3 loop reads CASSNYGGRSNEQFF. The DNA for the CDR3 is TGTGCCAGTAGTAACTACGGGGGGCGTTCAAATGAGCAGTTCTTC.

The chain recombines TRBV10-3 with TRBJ1-3; unclear D gene. Between the trimmed V and J ends, which lost 3 bases and 0 bases, there was a span of 9 bases. CDR1 is ENHRY and CDR2 is SYGVKD in the germline V gene. The CDR3 runs to 15 residues. This CDR3 is CAISDVAISGNTIYF. The CDR3 region has the DNA TGTGCCATCAGTGACGTGGCCATCTCTGGAAACACCATATATTTT.

The chain is built from TRBV4-1 and TRBJ1-2; D remains unclear. CDR1 MGHRA and CDR2 YSYEKL come from the germline V gene. Trimming pared 0 bases from V and 7 bases from J, leaving 21 bases between. CDR3 length: 17 amino acids. The CDR3 DNA reads as TGCGCCAGCAGCCAAGATCCTACGTCTCGACTCTCTGGTGGCTACACCTTC. Protein sequence: CASSQDPTSRLSGGYTF.

This clone was seen a handful of times. The rearrangement joins TRBV29-1 to TRBJ2-1; TRBD2 aligns across 8 bases. After removal of 4 bases from V and 3 bases from J, the junction contained 5 bases not matched to a gene. CDR1 is SQVTM, CDR2 ANQGSEA, per germline. The CDR3 spans 14 residues. The CDR3 protein is CSVGLAGRYNEQFF. The CDR3 region has the DNA TGCAGCGTTGGGCTAGCGGGCCGCTACAATGAGCAGTTCTTC.

This chain uses TRBV6-6 with TRBJ1-2; 10 positions match TRBD1. Germline lookup yields CDR1 MNHNY and CDR2 SVGAGI (reference sequence). The CDR3 spans 14 residues. V lost 5 bases to trimming and J lost 5 bases; unmatched junction nucleotides: 5. In nucleotides, the CDR3 is TGTGCCAGCAGTGGGACAGGGGCTGAGTATGGCTACACCTTC. Encoded protein: CASSGTGAEYGYTF.

This clone appeared a few times. The rearrangement joins TRBV4-1 to TRBJ2-7, with 8 bases identical to TRBD1. This CDR3 region has 15 residues. Trimming at V came to 4 bases and at J to 0 bases, leaving 5 bases not matched to a gene. Germline lookup yields CDR1 MGHRA and CDR2 YSYEKL. As DNA, the CDR3 is TGCGCCAGCAGCCGGGGACAGGCGAGCTCCTACGAGCAGTACTTC. Encoded protein: CASSRGQASSYEQYF.

The chain combines TRBV18 with TRBJ1-1, with 7 nucleotides matching TRBD1. CDR3 length: 13 residues. The trim removed 4 bases at V and 4 bases at J, leaving 3 bases unmatched. Per germline, CDR1 KGHSH and CDR2 LQKENI. The CDR3 reads CASSQGASTEAFF. In DNA, the CDR3 is TGTGCCAGCTCACAGGGGGCAAGCACTGAAGCTTTCTTT.

This chain connects TRBV3-1 (or the pseudogene TRBV3-2) to TRBJ2-3, with D tentatively TRBD2 (6 bases). The CDR3 covers 16 residues. V was trimmed by 5 bases and J by 2 bases, leaving 17 bases between them. Germline V gene lookup returns CDR1 LGHDT and CDR2 YNNKEL (reference sequence). The CDR3 sequence: CASSGRDPGDTDTQYF. CDR3 coding DNA: TGTGCCAGCAGCGGCCGGGACCCGGGAGACACAGATACGCAGTATTTT.